This TCR beta chain was recorded in a study of Ad26.COV2.S vaccination and SARS-CoV-2 variants. Study overall: Dosing was one shot or two shots 56 days apart.

TCRdb keeps only in-frame clones here, not all; method: immunoSEQ multiplex PCR. The repertoire holds around 450,000 clones, with roughly 90% as singletons. The treatment here: about 20 received Ad26.COV2.S at low or high dose, single or two shots; about five received placebo; per-sample allocation not given. Collection of samples fell on day 63 after the first vaccine or placebo injection. The donor was a Boston adult aged 18-55 years. There are 14 residues in the CDR3. Trimming shortened V by 2 bases and J by 3 bases, and 7 bases separated the two germline ends. CDR1 and CDR2 (germline): MNHNY, SVGAGI (reference sequence).

This sequence joins TRBV6-6 and TRBJ2-2; D gene uncertain. The sequence was obtained from a person between 18 and 59 years old who received the Ad26.COV2.S COVID-19 vaccine or a placebo. The sequences come from peripheral blood, collected in a trial of Ad26.COV2.S vaccine versus placebo. The CDR3 sequence is CASSYRKDTGELFF. As DNA, the CDR3 is TGTGCCAGCAGTTACCGGAAGGACACCGGGGAGCTGTTTTTT.